These 29 T cell receptor beta chains came from one sample sequenced in a study of blood T cell repertoires in COVID-19. The method was immunoSEQ multiplex PCR; TCRdb's version includes in-frame clones alone and lacks a portion of them. The sample lists some 120,000 clones, 80% to 85% seen once, with 3.5% to 4.5% in the top ten. Sequencing was carried out using peripheral blood. All receptors derive from a woman aged 50 to 60 with acute or convalescent COVID-19.

V usage is TRBV6-5 and J usage is TRBJ2-7; D is perhaps TRBD1 (6 bases). The CDR3 length is 13 residues. Per germline, CDR1 MNHEY and CDR2 SVGAGI. Trimming removed 6 bases from V and 2 bases from J, with 11 bases in between. The CDR3 region is CASSRTDPYEQYF. In nucleotides, the CDR3 is TGTGCCAGCAGCCGGACAGATCCCTACGAGCAGTACTTC.

V usage is TRBV18 and J usage is TRBJ1-4, with D possibly being TRBD1 (5 bases). In germline, CDR1 is KGHSH, CDR2 LQKENI. The V and J ends lost 2 bases and 1 base respectively, with 11 bases between them. The CDR3 length is 16 residues. CDR3 sequence reads: CASSPSRVGTNEKLFF. In DNA form, the CDR3 reads TGTGCCAGCTCACCATCCAGGGTGGGAACTAATGAAAAACTGTTTTTT.

V is TRBV29-1 and J is TRBJ2-4, with D possibly TRBD2 on 5 matching bases. The V end lost 1 base, the J end lost 1 base, and 5 bases lay between the germline ends. This CDR3 is built from 13 residues. Germline V gene sequence: CDR1 SQVTM, CDR2 ANQGSEA. The CDR3 coding sequence is TGCAGCGTTGAAGCGGGGGCCAAAAACATTCAGTACTTC. It codes for CSVEAGAKNIQYF. The complete variable domain, with remaining parts taken from reference TRBV29-1 and TRBJ2-4, reads SAVISQKPSRDICQRGTSLTIQCQVDSQVTMMFWYRQQPGQSLTLIATANQGSEATYESGFVIDKFPISRPNLTFSTLTVSNMSPEDSSIYLCSVEAGAKNIQYFGAGTRLSVL.

The rearrangement links TRBV10-3 to TRBJ2-7; D may be TRBD2 (5 bases). CDR3 length: 13 amino acids. Germline-derived CDR1 and CDR2 are ENHRY and SYGVKD. The V end lost 4 bases, the J end lost 2 bases, and 9 bases lay between the germline ends. The CDR3 DNA reads as TGTGCCATCAGTGGGACGGAGGCCTACGAGCAGTACTTC. Amino acids: CAISGTEAYEQYF.

V and J are TRBV6-5 and TRBJ2-7; possible D gene TRBD1, 5 bases. Germline CDR1 reads MNHEY; CDR2 reads SVGAGI. With 7 bases removed from V and 1 base from J, the gap between germline ends came to 11 bases. The CDR3 extends over 13 amino acids. The DNA of the CDR3 is TGTGCCAGCACAGGGCCCGGGTCCTACGAGCAGTACTTC. Translation gives CASTGPGSYEQYF.

This clone turned up a few times. The chain uses TRBV4-2 and TRBJ1-2; 8 bases fit TRBD1. This CDR3 has 15 amino acids. Unmatched junction bases numbered 10, after V lost 5 bases and J lost 5 bases. Germline-derived CDR1 and CDR2 are LGHNA and YNFKEQ. In DNA, the CDR3 is TGTGCCAGCAGCTTCGGACAGGGCGGCAATTATGGCTACACCTTC. This encodes CASSFGQGGNYGYTF.

V is TRBV27 and J is TRBJ2-1, with TRBD2 matching over 10 bases. The CDR3 runs to 20 residues. Germline CDR1 is MNHEY and CDR2 is SMNVEV (reference sequence). J lost 5 bases, V lost 6 bases, and 22 bases had no gene match. In DNA form, the CDR3 reads TGTGCCAGCAGCCTACGGCCAGCGGGAGGGCCTTCGGGGCCAGACAATGAGCAGTTCTTC. It translates to CASSLRPAGGPSGPDNEQFF.

The V gene is TRBV10-3, the J gene TRBJ1-2; TRBD1 agrees at 10 bases. Trimming took 11 bases from V and 2 from J; bases not matched to a gene: 8. The CDR3 length is 14 residues. CDR1 and CDR2 from the germline V gene are ENHRY and SYGVKD. CDR3 sequence: CAVGGDRGNYGYTF. The CDR3 DNA sequence: TGTGCCGTAGGGGGGGACAGGGGAAACTATGGCTACACCTTC.

The V call is TRBV5-1, the J call TRBJ1-2; TRBD1 is a possible D gene (6 bases). Trimming left V 0 bases short and J 7 bases short, with 16 bases between. The CDR3 runs to 15 residues. Germline values: CDR1 SGHRS, CDR2 YFSETQ. The CDR3 region has the DNA TGCGCCAGCAGCTTGGTTTCGGGACAAGGTTTTGGCTACACCTTC. Encoded protein: CASSLVSGQGFGYTF.

The V and J genes are TRBV3-1 (or the pseudogene TRBV3-2) and TRBJ2-1; D is perhaps TRBD2 (6 bases). Germline V gene lookup returns CDR1 LGHDT and CDR2 YNNKEL (reference sequence). V lost 0 bases and J 12 bases, leaving 12 bases between the germline ends. The CDR3 is 13 amino acids. CDR3 region: CASSQDRPGGQFF. CDR3 sequence (DNA): TGTGCCAGCAGCCAAGATAGGCCCGGGGGGCAGTTCTTC.

The genes are TRBV3-1 (or the pseudogene TRBV3-2) and TRBJ1-2; 12 bases fit TRBD1. CDR1 LGHDT and CDR2 YNNKEL come from the germline V gene (reference sequence). Unmatched junction bases numbered 7, after V lost 6 bases and J lost 8 bases. The CDR3 sequence is 14 residues long. CDR3 protein: CASRSGTGGSGYTF. In DNA form, the CDR3 reads TGTGCCAGCAGGTCCGGGACAGGGGGCAGCGGCTACACCTTC.

The chain is built from TRBV6-2 or TRBV6-3 and TRBJ2-1; D is perhaps TRBD2 (6 bases). This CDR3 is built from 15 residues. Trimming cost V 6 bases and J 0 bases, with 12 bases left between them. Germline assignment: CDR1 MNHEY and CDR2 SVGEGT. Here the CDR3 reads CASSKLALSYNEQFF. The CDR3 nucleotides are TGTGCCAGCAGCAAACTAGCCCTCTCCTACAATGAGCAGTTCTTC.

The gene calls are TRBV10-3 and TRBJ2-1, with D hard to call. Looked up from germline, CDR1 is ENHRY and CDR2 is SYGVKD. CDR3 size: 12 residues. The germline V and J ends were trimmed by 4 bases and 9 bases, with 10 bases remaining between them. CDR3 region: CAISVQPGEQFF. CDR3 in DNA: TGTGCCATCAGTGTGCAGCCAGGTGAGCAGTTCTTC.

This sequence joins TRBV7-8 and TRBJ2-7, with a possible D match to TRBD2 (7 bases). This CDR3 has 19 amino acids. Germline V gene data show CDR1 as SGHVS and CDR2 as FQNEAQ. Deletions cut 2 bases from V and 1 base from J, with 24 bases between. This CDR3 is CASSLLRGGAQSRSYEQYF. The CDR3 region has the DNA TGTGCCAGCAGCTTATTAAGAGGGGGGGCGCAGTCGAGGTCCTACGAGCAGTACTTC.

This clone has more than one count but fewer than ten. This rearrangement joins TRBV19 to TRBJ1-2, with a possible D match to TRBD1 (5 bases). Germline CDR1 and CDR2: LNHDA and SQIVND (reference sequence). V gave up 3 bases and J gave up 3 bases, with 14 bases separating them. The CDR3 runs 15 residues. The DNA of the CDR3 is TGTGCCAGTAGTATTAAGCAGGGTGTCGACTATGGCTACACCTTC. Amino acid sequence: CASSIKQGVDYGYTF.

The chain joins TRBV7-9 to TRBJ2-1; 8 bases match TRBD2. In germline, CDR1 is SEHNR, CDR2 FQNEAQ (reference sequence). This CDR3 comprises 14 residues. V lost 3 bases and J lost 4; bases outside the gene matches: 2. This CDR3 is CASSLTSAYNEQFF. CDR3 in DNA: TGTGCCAGCAGCTTGACTAGCGCGTACAATGAGCAGTTCTTC.

The chain has TRBV5-1 and TRBJ2-2; maybe TRBD2 (6 bases). Per the germline V gene, CDR1 is SGHRS and CDR2 is YFSETQ. This CDR3 contains 16 residues. Deletions cut 4 bases from V and 8 bases from J, with 21 bases between. The CDR3 loop reads CASSPSPGVDLGELFF. In nucleotides, the CDR3 is TGCGCCAGCAGCCCCAGTCCGGGAGTTGATTTGGGGGAGCTGTTTTTT.

This clone is a singleton in its sample. The chain recombines TRBV15 with TRBJ2-7, with 8 bases matching TRBD1. CDR3 length: 16 residues. J lost 5 bases, V lost 5 bases, and 14 bases had no gene match. The V gene's germline CDR1 is LNHNV and CDR2 YYDKDF (reference sequence). The CDR3 sequence is CATSVSTGARGDEQYF. Written as DNA, the CDR3 is TGTGCCACCAGCGTATCGACAGGGGCCAGGGGTGACGAGCAGTACTTC.

The chain recombines TRBV6-1 with TRBJ1-1, with D perhaps TRBD1 (6 bases). The germline gives CDR1 MNHNS, CDR2 SASEGT. V dropped 1 base and J dropped 5 bases, with 14 bases sitting between them. This CDR3 comprises 15 residues. CDR3 sequence reads: CASSEVGGEGTEAFF. Written as DNA, the CDR3 is TGTGCCAGCAGTGAAGTAGGGGGGGAGGGAACTGAAGCTTTCTTT.

In this sample, this clone turned up a few times. The chain employs TRBV3-1 (or the pseudogene TRBV3-2) and TRBJ1-6, with TRBD1 as a possible D gene (5 bases). Germline CDR1 reads LGHDT; CDR2 reads YNNKEL (reference sequence). The CDR3 totals 12 residues. Trimming cost V 0 bases and J 15 bases, with 9 bases left between them. Written as DNA, the CDR3 is TGTGCCAGCAGCCAAGATGTCCAGGGCCTCCACTTT. Amino acids: CASSQDVQGLHF.

This clone was recorded once. The rearrangement joins TRBV19 to TRBJ1-2; D is perhaps TRBD1 (5 bases). The V end was cut by 5 bases, the J end by 6 bases, with 13 bases between. The germline V gene encodes CDR1 LNHDA and CDR2 SQIVND (reference sequence). The CDR3 totals 13 residues. The CDR3 is CASSRAGSNGYTF. The CDR3 bases are TGTGCCAGTAGTCGGGCAGGGTCAAATGGCTACACCTTC.

The V gene is TRBV5-4, the J gene TRBJ2-3; TRBD2 matches at 7 bases. V shed 1 base and J 3 bases; nucleotides not matched to a gene: 8. The CDR3 has 16 residues. Per germline, CDR1 SGHNT and CDR2 YYREEE (reference sequence). CDR3 sequence: CASSLSGRAGTDTQYF. CDR3 nucleotide sequence: TGTGCCAGCAGCTTGTCTGGGAGGGCCGGGACAGATACGCAGTATTTT. Variable domain in full (rest from reference TRBV5-4 and TRBJ2-3): ETGVTQSPTHLIKTRGQQVTLRCSSQSGHNTVSWYQQALGQGPQFIFQYYREEENGRGNFPPRFSGLQFPNYSSELNVNALELDDSALYLCASSLSGRAGTDTQYFGPGTRLTVL.

This clone occurred a few times. J is TRBJ1-1 and V is TRBV20-1, with 8 bases that match TRBD1. Germline lookup yields CDR1 DFQATT and CDR2 SNEGSKA (reference sequence). The CDR3 is made up of 18 amino acids. The V segment lost 3 bases and the J segment 5 bases; nucleotides outside the gene matches: 20. The CDR3 is CSASTLRGTGGSRTEAFF. The CDR3 DNA reads TGCAGTGCTAGTACGTTAAGAGGGACAGGTGGGTCGCGGACTGAAGCTTTCTTT.

The genes are TRBV10-2 and TRBJ2-7, with 10 bases that match TRBD2. The length of the CDR3 is 16 residues. Germline V CDR1 and CDR2: WSHSY, SAAADI. V gave up 4 bases and J gave up 2 bases; unmatched junction bases: 8. CDR3 sequence reads: CASSVSSGSAAYEQYF. In DNA form, the CDR3 reads TGCGCCAGCAGTGTTTCTAGCGGGAGTGCGGCCTACGAGCAGTACTTC.

Only one count was recorded for this clone. This chain uses TRBV28 with TRBJ1-4; no firm D call. CDR3 length equals 13 residues. Germline V CDR1 and CDR2: MDHEN, SYDVKM. V lost 6 bases and J lost 4, with 9 bases in between. The CDR3 coding sequence is TGTGCCAGCAGACTCGGGAGTAATGAAAAACTGTTTTTT. This sequence encodes CASRLGSNEKLFF.

This chain uses TRBV6-1 with TRBJ1-6; D perhaps matches TRBD1 (6 bases). Germline values: CDR1 MNHNS, CDR2 SASEGT. Trimming left V 2 bases short and J 6 bases short, with 11 bases between. The CDR3 runs to 15 residues. CDR3 DNA: TGTGCCAGCAGTGAACGATCAGGGGTTAATTCACCCCTCCACTTT. It encodes CASSERSGVNSPLHF.

This chain links TRBV19 with TRBJ1-2; the D is unclear. CDR1 is LNHDA, CDR2 SQIVND, per germline (reference sequence). The CDR3 is 15 amino acids. V lost 3 bases and J 8 bases, leaving 19 bases between the germline ends. In DNA form, the CDR3 reads TGTGCCAGTAGTATGTCCCCGGGAGGGAAGAACGGCTACACCTTC. Its translation is CASSMSPGGKNGYTF.

This chain connects TRBV18 to TRBJ1-1; D is ambiguous. Germline CDR1 is KGHSH and CDR2 is LQKENI. V shed 5 bases and J shed 1 base, with 5 bases lying between them. The CDR3 consists of 12 residues. The CDR3 coding sequence is TGTGCCAGCTCAGCCGGGAACACTGAAGCTTTCTTT. Protein: CASSAGNTEAFF. Together with reference TRBV18 and TRBJ1-1, the CDR3 gives the full variable domain: NAGVMQNPRHLVRRRGQEARLRCSPMKGHSHVYWYRQLPEEGLKFMVYLQKENIIDESGMPKERFSAEFPKEGPSILRIQQVVRGDSAAYFCASSAGNTEAFFGQGTRLTVV.

The rearrangement joins TRBV6-5 to TRBJ2-5; a possible D gene is TRBD2 (5 bases). The germline CDR1 and CDR2 sequences are MNHEY and SVGAGI. V dropped 5 bases and J dropped 0 bases, with 7 bases sitting between them. CDR3 length: 13 amino acids. Here the CDR3 reads CASSRTYQETQYF. The CDR3 nucleotides read TGTGCCAGCAGTCGGACTTACCAAGAGACCCAGTACTTC.